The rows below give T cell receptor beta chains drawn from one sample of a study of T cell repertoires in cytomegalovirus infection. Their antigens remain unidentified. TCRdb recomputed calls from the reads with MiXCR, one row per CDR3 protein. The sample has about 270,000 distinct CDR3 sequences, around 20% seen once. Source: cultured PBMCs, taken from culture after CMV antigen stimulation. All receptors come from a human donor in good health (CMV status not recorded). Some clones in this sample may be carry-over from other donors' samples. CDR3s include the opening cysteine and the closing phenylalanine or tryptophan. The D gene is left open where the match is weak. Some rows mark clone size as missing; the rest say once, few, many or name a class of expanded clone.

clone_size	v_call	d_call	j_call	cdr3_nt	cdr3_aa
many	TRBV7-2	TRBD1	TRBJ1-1	TGTGCCAGCAGCCCCCGACAGGGCACGAACACTGAAGCTTTCTTT	CASSPRQGTNTEAFF
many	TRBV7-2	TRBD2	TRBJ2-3	TGTGCCAGCAGCTTAAGCGGGAGTTCAGATACGCAGTATTTT	CASSLSGSSDTQYF
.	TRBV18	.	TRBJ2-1	TGTGCCAGCTCAGAATCGGTACGATGGCAGTTCTTC	CASSESVRWQFF
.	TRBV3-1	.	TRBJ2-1	TGTGCCAGCAGCCAAGACCCGAGGGGAGCCAATGAGCAGTTCTTC	CASSQDPRGANEQFF
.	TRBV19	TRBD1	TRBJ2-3	TGTGCCAGTAACGAGCCGGGACAGAGCACAGATACGCAGTATTTT	CASNEPGQSTDTQYF
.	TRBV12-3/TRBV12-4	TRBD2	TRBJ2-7	TGTGCCAGCAGCTTAGCGGGAGACCCCGGAAACTACGAGCAGTACTTC	CASSLAGDPGNYEQYF
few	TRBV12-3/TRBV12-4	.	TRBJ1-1	TGTGCCAGCACCAAGTACACTGAAGCTTTCTTT	CASTKYTEAFF
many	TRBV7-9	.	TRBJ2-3	TGTGCCAGCAGCTTAAGACCCCAAGATACGCAGTATTTT	CASSLRPQDTQYF
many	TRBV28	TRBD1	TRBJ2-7	TGTGCCAGCTTTGGGGGACAGGGGGCCTTCGAGCAGTACTTC	CASFGGQGAFEQYF
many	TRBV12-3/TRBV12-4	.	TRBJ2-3	TGTGCCAGCAGACGACTAGTAGTCCTCACGGATACGCAGTATTTT	CASRRLVVLTDTQYF
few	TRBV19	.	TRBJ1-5	TGTGCCAGTATCCCTCCAGGACGGGGAAATCAGCCCCAGCATTTT	CASIPPGRGNQPQHF
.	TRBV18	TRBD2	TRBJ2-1	TGTGCCAGCTCACCACCCCTTAGCGGGCGCTCCTACAATGAGCAGTTCTTC	CASSPPLSGRSYNEQFF
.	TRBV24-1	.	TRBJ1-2	TGTGCCACCAGTGATTCGGGGGACACAAACTATGGCTACACCTTC	CATSDSGDTNYGYTF
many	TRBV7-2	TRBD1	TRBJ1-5	TGTGCCAGCAGCTCGACAGGGGCTCTCAATCAGCCCCAGCATTTT	CASSSTGALNQPQHF
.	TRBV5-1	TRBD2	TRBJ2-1	TGCGCCAGCAGCTTGGCCGGCGCGGGAGGTTCCTACAATGAGCAGTTCTTC	CASSLAGAGGSYNEQFF
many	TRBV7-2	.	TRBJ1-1	TGTGCCAGCAGCTTGGACAGTCCCACTGAAGCTTTCTTT	CASSLDSPTEAFF
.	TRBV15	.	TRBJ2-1	TGTGCCACCAGCAGCGGGTTGTTAGACAATGAGCAGTTCTTC	CATSSGLLDNEQFF
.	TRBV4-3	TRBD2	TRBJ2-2	TGCGCCAGCAGCCAAGCCGCCAGCGGGGCGAACACCGGGGAGCTGTTTTTT	CASSQAASGANTGELFF
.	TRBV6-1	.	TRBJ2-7	TGTGCCAGCAGTATTTCGAGAAACTACGAGCAGTACTTC	CASSISRNYEQYF
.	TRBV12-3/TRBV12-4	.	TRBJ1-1	TGTGCCAGCAGGCCTGGGTCCAGTGAAGCTTTCTTT	CASRPGSSEAFF
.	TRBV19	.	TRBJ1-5	TGTGCCAGTAGTTCGGTTTTGAGGGCCGTTAATTCCGATCAGCCCCAGCATTTT	CASSSVLRAVNSDQPQHF
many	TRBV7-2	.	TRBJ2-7	TGTGCCAGCAGCCAGTCCCTCGGGGGTGACTCCTACGAGCAGTACTTC	CASSQSLGGDSYEQYF
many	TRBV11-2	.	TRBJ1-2	TGTGCCAGCAGCTTAGGGGGAGGCTATGGCTACACCTTC	CASSLGGGYGYTF
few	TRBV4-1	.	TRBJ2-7	TGCGCCAGCAGCCAAGAACAGGGCCTCATCTACGAGCAGTACTTC	CASSQEQGLIYEQYF
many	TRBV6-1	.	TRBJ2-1	TGTGCCACCCGGACAGTAAATGAGCAGTTCTTC	CATRTVNEQFF
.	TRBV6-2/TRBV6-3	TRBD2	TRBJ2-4	TGTGCCAGCAGTTACTCGGCTAGCGGGAGGCCCTTAGCCAAAAACATTCAGTACTTC	CASSYSASGRPLAKNIQYF
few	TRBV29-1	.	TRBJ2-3	TGCAGCGTTGACCTCGCGATCGGGGGAGATACGCAGTATTTT	CSVDLAIGGDTQYF
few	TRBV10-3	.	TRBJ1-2	TGTGCCATCAGTAGGGAAGACTATGGCTACACCTTC	CAISREDYGYTF
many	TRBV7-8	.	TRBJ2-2	TGTGCCAGCAGCTTAGGGGCAGTGTCGGGGGAGCTGTTTTTT	CASSLGAVSGELFF